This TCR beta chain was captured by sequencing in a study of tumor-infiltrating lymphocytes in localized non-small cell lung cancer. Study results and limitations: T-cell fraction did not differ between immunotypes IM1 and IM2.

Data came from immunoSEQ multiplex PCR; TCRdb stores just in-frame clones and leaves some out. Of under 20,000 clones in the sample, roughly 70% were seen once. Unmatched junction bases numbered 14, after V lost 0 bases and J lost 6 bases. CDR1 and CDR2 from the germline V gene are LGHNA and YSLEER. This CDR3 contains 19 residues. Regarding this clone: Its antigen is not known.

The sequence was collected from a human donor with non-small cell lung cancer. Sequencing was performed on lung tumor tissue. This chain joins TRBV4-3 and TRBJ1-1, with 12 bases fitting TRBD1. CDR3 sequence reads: CASSQDKGGTGGTRAEAFF. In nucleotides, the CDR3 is TGCGCCAGCAGCCAAGATAAGGGGGGGACAGGGGGCACTCGGGCTGAAGCTTTCTTT.